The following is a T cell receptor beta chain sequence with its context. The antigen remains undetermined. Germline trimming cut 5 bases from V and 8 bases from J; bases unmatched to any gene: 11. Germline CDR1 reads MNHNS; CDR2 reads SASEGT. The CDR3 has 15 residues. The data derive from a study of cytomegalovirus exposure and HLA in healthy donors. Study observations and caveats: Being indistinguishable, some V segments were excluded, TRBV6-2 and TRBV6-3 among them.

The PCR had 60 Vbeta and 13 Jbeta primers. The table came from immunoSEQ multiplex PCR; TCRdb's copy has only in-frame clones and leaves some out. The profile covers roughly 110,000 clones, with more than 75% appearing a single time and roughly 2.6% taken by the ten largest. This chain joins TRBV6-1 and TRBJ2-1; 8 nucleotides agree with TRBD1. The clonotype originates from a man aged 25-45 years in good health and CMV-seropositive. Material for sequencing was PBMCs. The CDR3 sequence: CASSTRTGSDDEQFF. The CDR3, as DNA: TGTGCCAGCAGTACACGGACAGGGTCGGACGATGAGCAGTTCTTC.